The present T cell receptor beta chain was sequenced within a study of CD8 T cells in ankylosing spondylitis. Study results and limitations: Ankylosing spondylitis blood appeared to carry a characteristic TCR beta motif of roughly eight highly homologous variants.

On this clonotype: The antigen is unknown.

TCRdb called the 5' RACE reads again in MiXCR, with one record for every CDR3 protein. The sample contains some 340,000 distinct CDR3 sequences, approximately 15% of which appear only once. The length of the CDR3 is 15 residues. The germline V gene has CDR1 MNHNS and CDR2 SASEGT. V lost 10 bases and J 1 base, leaving 16 bases between the germline ends. The sample was blood, either unsorted or a sorted T cell fraction (not recorded which). This clonotype was sampled from a male donor with ankylosing spondylitis or in good health (not recorded which). The chain is built from TRBV6-1 and TRBJ2-2; no clear D gene. As DNA, the CDR3 is TGTGCCACCAGCGACCCAGGAGAGAACACCGGGGAGCTGTTTTTT. Encoded protein: CATSDPGENTGELFF.